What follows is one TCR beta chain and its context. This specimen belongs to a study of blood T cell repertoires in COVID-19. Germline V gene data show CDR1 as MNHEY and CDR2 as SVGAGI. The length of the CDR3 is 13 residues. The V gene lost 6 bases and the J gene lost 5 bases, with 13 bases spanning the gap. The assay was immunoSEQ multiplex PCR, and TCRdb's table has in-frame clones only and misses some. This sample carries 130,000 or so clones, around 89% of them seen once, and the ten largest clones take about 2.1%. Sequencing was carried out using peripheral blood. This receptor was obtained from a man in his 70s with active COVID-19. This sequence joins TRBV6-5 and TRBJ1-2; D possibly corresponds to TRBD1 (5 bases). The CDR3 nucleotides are TGTGCCAGCAGGGAGGGGTCGGGGTATGGCTACACCTTC. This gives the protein CASREGSGYGYTF.